Listed below are T cell receptor beta chains from one sample, sequenced in a study of OX40 agonist ivuxolimab in advanced cancers. Here immunoSEQ multiplex PCR was the method, and the copy in TCRdb shows in-frame clones only, minus some. The sample lists 45,000 to 65,000 clones; roughly 84% were seen once. The sequencing here drew on CD4+ or CD8+ T cells sorted from blood, taken in a trial of the OX40 agonist ivuxolimab. The receptors come from an adult with an advanced solid tumor such as melanoma, head and neck, liver or kidney cancer. CDR3s include the opening cysteine and the closing phenylalanine or tryptophan. D genes are given only for firm matches. Some rows mark clone size as missing; the rest say once, few, many or name a class of expanded clone.

j_call v_call d_call clone_size cdr3_nt cdr3_aa
TRBJ2-1 TRBV10-2 TRBD2 hyperexpanded TGCGCCAGCAGTAGCGGGAGGGGACTACAGAATGAGCAGTTCTTC CASSSGRGLQNEQFF
TRBJ1-5 TRBV19 - - TGTGCCATAGCAACCTATAGCAATCAGCCCCAGCATTTT CAIATYSNQPQHF
TRBJ1-2 TRBV5-6 TRBD1 once TGTGCCAGCAGCCGCACAGGGGGCGCATGGGGCTACACCTTC CASSRTGGAWGYTF
TRBJ1-1 TRBV6-1 - - TGTGCCAGCAGAGGACCAAACACTGAAGCTTTCTTT CASRGPNTEAFF
TRBJ2-1 TRBV7-2 TRBD2 - TGTGCCAGCAGCTTAGCTGCGGGAGGGATTTACAATGAGCAGTTCTTC CASSLAAGGIYNEQFF
TRBJ2-7 TRBV4-2 TRBD1 - TGTGCCAGCAGCCAAGAGGACAGGAAACCCTCCTACGAGCAGTACTTC CASSQEDRKPSYEQYF
TRBJ2-2 TRBV6-1 TRBD1 - TGTGCCAGCAGGCAGGGGGCCGTCGGGGAGCTGTTTTTT CASRQGAVGELFF
TRBJ2-1 TRBV4-2 TRBD2 once TGTGCCAGCAGCCAAGGAGGACTAGGGGATGAGCAGTTCTTC CASSQGGLGDEQFF
TRBJ1-5 TRBV27 - - TGTGCCAGCAGTCACGCCGGCCGGTATAGCAATCAGCCCCAGCATTTT CASSHAGRYSNQPQHF
TRBJ2-1 TRBV6-1 TRBD2 - TGTGCCAGCAGTGATAGGAGCGGGACCCCTACTTCGCATGAGCAGTTCTTC CASSDRSGTPTSHEQFF
TRBJ2-7 TRBV28 - - TGTGCCAGCAGTACCCACGGGACGGTCTCCTACGAGCAGTACTTC CASSTHGTVSYEQYF
TRBJ2-7 TRBV7-3 - - TGTGCCAGCAGCTTAACTGGCCCAGTACTCTCCTACGAGCAGTACTTC CASSLTGPVLSYEQYF
TRBJ1-4 TRBV28 TRBD1 - TGTGCCAGCAGCCGAGCAGGGGGCGTAGGAAAACTGTTTTTT CASSRAGGVGKLFF
TRBJ2-2 TRBV2 - - TGTGCCAGCACCAAAGGGGGGCTAGCGAACACCGGGGAGCTGTTTTTT CASTKGGLANTGELFF
TRBJ2-5 TRBV11-1 TRBD2 - TGTGCCAGCAGCCTAGCGGGAGAGACCCAGTACTTC CASSLAGETQYF
TRBJ2-1 TRBV5-8 TRBD1 - TGTGCCAGCAGACCACCGGGACAGGCTAGATACAATGAGCAGTTCTTC CASRPPGQARYNEQFF
TRBJ2-7 TRBV7-6 TRBD2 - TGTGCCAGCAGCTTGCGAGCGGGAGCCGCCTACGAGCAGTACTTC CASSLRAGAAYEQYF
TRBJ1-2 TRBV19 TRBD1 - TGTGCCAGTAGAGATGGGACAGGGTGGCGCGGTGGCTACACCTTC CASRDGTGWRGGYTF
TRBJ2-2 TRBV19 TRBD1 - TGTGCCAGCCGGGACAGGGAGCCGGGGGAGCTGTTTTTT CASRDREPGELFF
TRBJ1-1 TRBV6-1 - - TGTGCCAGCAGTATGGGACAACCCGACGTGTCTGCTTTCTTT CASSMGQPDVSAFF
TRBJ1-2 TRBV4-2 - - TGTGCCAGCAGCCAAGTCGGGGGCGAATATGGCTACACCTTC CASSQVGGEYGYTF
TRBJ2-1 TRBV28 - - TGTGCCAGCAGTCCCCCCGGGACTTACAATGAGCAGTTCTTC CASSPPGTYNEQFF
TRBJ2-5 TRBV18 - - TGTGCCAGCTCACGCGACTTTCGGCAGTACTTC CASSRDFRQYF
TRBJ2-1 TRBV5-6 - - TGTGCCAGCAGCTTGGACCGTGGCGATGAGCAGTTCTTC CASSLDRGDEQFF